This TCR beta chain stems from a study of CD8+CD57+ T cells in acquired aplastic anemia. A total of 15 residues make up the CDR3, ends included. Germline lookup yields CDR1 SNHLY and CDR2 FYNNEI. The template used for profiling TCR beta VDJ and CDR3 was genomic DNA. TCRdb independently ran MiXCR on the reads; one entry per CDR3 protein. The sample has about 420,000 distinct CDR3 sequences; about 70% are singletons. About this clonotype itself: The CDR3 ends on some other residue instead of the conserved phenylalanine or tryptophan, so this is likely a read error. Because the CDR3's place on the DNA is in doubt, the DNA is left out and the CDR3 is given as listed by TCRdb.

The origin of this receptor is a human donor in good health, serving as a control. Sequenced input: sorted CD4+, CD8+, or CD8+CD57+ T cells (not recorded which) from PBMCs. V and J are TRBV2 and TRBJ1-2; the D call of TRBD1 is as the table states it, not checked on the DNA. The chain's CDR3 is CASRSDRESPLHFGN.